These 8 T cell receptor beta chains came from one sample sequenced in a study of synovial regulatory T cells in juvenile arthritis. Sequencing was performed with immunoSEQ multiplex PCR; in TCRdb, only in-frame clones are kept and a portion is missing. In all, the sample yields some 6,000 clones. Sequencing input: Treg cells from blood. Sample subset: remaining (HLA-DR-negative) circulating blood Treg cells. The receptors were sampled from a donor between 2 and 35 years old with juvenile idiopathic arthritis.

The gene calls are TRBV19 and TRBJ1-1; TCRdb's D gene call, TRBD1, goes unchecked for lack of DNA. This CDR3 comprises 15 residues. Only the protein is available. CDR1 is LNHDA and CDR2 is SQIVND in the germline V gene (reference sequence). Here the CDR3 reads CASKDRSLLYTEAFF.

V gene TRBV29-1 combines with J gene TRBJ1-2; checking the TCRdb D call of TRBD1 is not possible without DNA. The CDR3 runs 14 residues. Only the protein is available. Germline V gives CDR1 SQVTM, CDR2 ANQGSEA. CDR3 amino acids: CSVTPGQGIQGYTF.

J is TRBJ1-1 and V is TRBV4-3. Germline V gene lookup returns CDR1 LGHNA and CDR2 YSLEER. The CDR3 sequence is 14 residues long. The nucleotide record is missing. The chain's CDR3 is CASSQVQGRTEAFF.

Considering frequency, this clone is medium-sized (0.01 to 0.1%). The chain uses TRBV10-3 and TRBJ1-2. From germline, CDR1 is ENHRY and CDR2 SYGVKD. This CDR3 region has 11 residues. No DNA is listed. The CDR3 sequence: CAIRQLDGYTF.

The chain links TRBV6-6 to TRBJ2-1; the TRBD2 assignment by TCRdb is unverifiable without DNA. The germline CDR1 and CDR2 sequences are MNHNY and SVGAGI (reference sequence). The CDR3 contains 15 residues. Nucleotide data are not available. Here the CDR3 reads CASSPLAGGANEQFF.

The chain couples TRBV4-1 to TRBJ2-3; without DNA, the TCRdb call of TRBD1 cannot be checked. Germline lookup yields CDR1 MGHRA and CDR2 YSYEKL. This CDR3 is built from 13 residues. A DNA sequence was not provided. The CDR3 is CASSQKPQESQYF.

This sequence joins TRBV7-6 and TRBJ2-2. Germline loops: CDR1 SGHVS, CDR2 FNYEAQ. CDR3 size: 16 residues. Nucleotide data are not available. This chain's CDR3 is CASSSIILSGPGELFF. Full variable domain (remainder filled in from reference TRBV7-6 and TRBJ2-2): GAGVSQSPRYKVTKRGQDVALRCDPISGHVSLYWYRQALGQGPEFLTYFNYEAQQDKSGLPNDRFSAERPEGSISTLTIQRTEQRDSAMYRCASSSIILSGPGELFFGEGSRLTVL.

The V and J genes are TRBV27 and TRBJ1-5. Germline V gene sequence: CDR1 MNHEY, CDR2 SMNVEV (reference sequence). The CDR3 runs 14 residues. No DNA appears here. CDR3 region: CASSFGRTNQPQHF.